The 15 T cell receptor beta chains below all came from one sample that was sequenced in a study of T cells in Graves' hyperthyroidism and ophthalmopathy (dated by TCRdb to about 2019). Preparation of the library involved multiplex PCR. The sequencing machine was an Illumina HiSeq 2000. The TCR beta CDR3 regions were amplified from the RNA transcripts. The TCR CDR3 was subjected to a first round of RT-PCR using the HTBI primer set and the Qiagen OneStep RT-PCR kit. The raw public data were reprocessed by TCRdb itself: fastp quality trimming at Q25, MiXCR clonotype calling, in-frame beta chains only. Each record represents a unique CDR3 protein, reported with the most common genes and DNA among its rows. The sample profile shows about 840,000 distinct CDR3 sequences; about 38% of them were found once. 8% to 9% of the sample lies in the top ten. Sequenced material: blood. All receptors derive from a man younger than 30 with Graves' hyperthyroidism.

This clonotype was seen many times. This rearrangement joins TRBV5-1 to TRBJ1-2, with D unresolved. The CDR3 sequence is 13 residues long. The V gene lost 0 bases and the J gene lost 6 bases, with 9 bases spanning the gap. Germline V gives CDR1 SGHRS, CDR2 YFSETQ. The CDR3 region is CASSLAAEDGYTF. The DNA of the CDR3 is TGCGCCAGCAGCTTGGCCGCGGAGGATGGCTACACCTTC.

This clonotype appeared many times. This chain joins TRBV9 and TRBJ1-5; D is uncertain. The V and J ends lost 0 bases and 0 bases respectively, with 7 bases between them. Germline-derived CDR1 and CDR2 are SGDLS and YYNGEE. This CDR3 has 15 amino acids. CDR3 residues: CASSVAPDSNQPQHF. In nucleotides, the CDR3 is TGTGCCAGCAGCGTAGCTCCAGATAGCAATCAGCCCCAGCATTTT. The whole variable domain, remainder taken from reference TRBV9 and TRBJ1-5, is DSGVTQTPKHLITATGQRVTLRCSPRSGDLSVYWYQQSLDQGLQFLIQYYNGEERAKGNILERFSAQQFPDLHSELNLSSLELGDSALYFCASSVAPDSNQPQHFGDGTRLSIL.

This clonotype was detected once. The chain combines TRBV7-3 with TRBJ2-2; 10 bases map to TRBD2. This CDR3 is built from 19 residues. CDR1 SGHTA and CDR2 FQGTGA come from the germline V gene. V lost 5 bases to trimming and J lost 5 bases; unmatched junction nucleotides: 17. CDR3 coding DNA: TGTGCCAGCAGCCCGACCAGGCTAGCGGGAGCTCGAGAGACCGGGGAGCTGTTTTTT. Residues: CASSPTRLAGARETGELFF.

This chain uses TRBV5-1 with TRBJ2-5, with D possibly being TRBD1 or TRBD2 (6 bases each). The CDR3 contains 15 residues. The V and J ends lost 2 bases and 4 bases respectively, with 15 bases between them. Germline V gives CDR1 SGHRS, CDR2 YFSETQ. The CDR3 loop is CASSFYPRGPETQYF. The CDR3 DNA follows: TGCGCCAGCAGCTTTTACCCCCGGGGGCCAGAGACCCAGTACTTC.

This clonotype was seen repeatedly, ten times or more. This rearrangement joins TRBV14 to TRBJ1-4, with 9 positions matching TRBD1. CDR1 SGHDN and CDR2 FVKESK come from the germline V gene. With V trimmed by 2 bases and J by 6 bases, 4 bases remained unmatched. CDR3 size: 15 residues. As DNA, the CDR3 is TGTGCCAGCAGCCAACTCCGGACAGGGGATGAAAAACTGTTTTTT. Translating it yields CASSQLRTGDEKLFF.

This rearrangement joins TRBV10-3 to TRBJ1-6; possible D gene TRBD1, 5 bases. This CDR3 comprises 17 residues. The V gene lost 10 bases and the J gene lost 0 bases, with 19 bases spanning the gap. Germline-derived CDR1 and CDR2 are ENHRY and SYGVKD. CDR3: CATEEGRTDSYNSPLHF. The CDR3 DNA reads as TGTGCCACCGAGGAGGGGCGGACGGACTCCTATAATTCACCCCTCCACTTT.

This chain connects TRBV9 to TRBJ1-6; no firm D call. Trimming left V 4 bases short and J 0 bases short, with 14 bases between. There are 17 residues in the CDR3. Germline V lookup: CDR1 SGDLS, CDR2 YYNGEE. The CDR3, as DNA: TGTGCCAGCAGCTCTCATGGGGAGAGCTCCTATAATTCACCCCTCCACTTT. Its translation is CASSSHGESSYNSPLHF. Variable domain in full (rest from reference TRBV9 and TRBJ1-6): DSGVTQTPKHLITATGQRVTLRCSPRSGDLSVYWYQQSLDQGLQFLIQYYNGEERAKGNILERFSAQQFPDLHSELNLSSLELGDSALYFCASSSHGESSYNSPLHFGNGTRLTVT.

CDR3 coding DNA: TGTGCCAGCAGTGAATTATTAGGACAAAACCACGAGCAGTACTTC. It yields the protein CASSELLGQNHEQYF. The V call is TRBV6-1, the J call TRBJ2-7; tentatively, D is TRBD1 (5 bases). Per the germline V gene, CDR1 is MNHNS and CDR2 is SASEGT. Trimming took 2 bases from V and 5 from J, leaving 16 bases between them. This CDR3 comprises 15 residues.

The rearrangement joins TRBV2 to TRBJ1-2, with D maybe TRBD1 (6 bases). The CDR3 covers 13 residues. V shed 7 bases and J shed 3 bases, with 12 bases lying between them. The germline CDR1 and CDR2 sequences are SNHLY and FYNNEI. This CDR3 reads CASKEGGDYGYTF. CDR3 nucleotide sequence: TGTGCCAGCAAAGAGGGGGGCGACTATGGCTACACCTTC. Complete variable domain (other parts from reference TRBV2 and TRBJ1-2): EPEVTQTPSHQVTQMGQEVILRCVPISNHLYFYWYRQILGQKVEFLVSFYNNEISEKSEIFDDQFSVERPDGSNFTLKIRSTKLEDSAMYFCASKEGGDYGYTFGSGTRLTVV.

The chain joins TRBV27 to TRBJ2-5, with 7 bases aligning to TRBD1. Trimming cost V 1 base and J 5 bases; bases outside gene matches: 4. The CDR3 loop spans 14 amino acids. The V gene's germline CDR1 is MNHEY and CDR2 SMNVEV (reference sequence). The CDR3 loop is CASSLLGGSETQYF. The CDR3 region has the DNA TGTGCCAGCAGTTTATTAGGGGGCTCCGAGACCCAGTACTTC.

This rearrangement joins TRBV4-3 to TRBJ2-5, with TRBD1 as a possible D gene (6 bases). CDR1 is LGHNA, CDR2 YSLEER, per germline. Trimming left V 1 base short and J 2 bases short, with 11 bases between. The CDR3 sequence is 15 residues long. The CDR3 protein is CASSQVWGRQETQYF. The CDR3 nucleotides are TGCGCCAGCAGCCAAGTTTGGGGGCGACAAGAGACCCAGTACTTC.

This clonotype occurred many times. The rearrangement joins TRBV19 to TRBJ1-1; possible D gene TRBD1, 6 bases. V lost 4 bases to trimming and J lost 4 bases, with 16 bases between them. The germline CDR1 and CDR2 sequences are LNHDA and SQIVND (reference sequence). The CDR3 totals 15 residues. The CDR3 sequence: CASSNYRVAGTEAFF. In nucleotides, the CDR3 is TGTGCCAGTAGTAACTACAGGGTGGCGGGCACTGAAGCTTTCTTT.

V gene TRBV5-1 combines with J gene TRBJ2-5, with D unresolved. CDR1 SGHRS and CDR2 YFSETQ come from the germline V gene. Deletions cut 1 base from V and 4 bases from J, with 11 bases between. The CDR3 sequence is 14 residues long. Here the CDR3 DNA reads TGCGCCAGCAGCTTGAATACCCCGCGAGAGACCCAGTACTTC. Translated, it gives CASSLNTPRETQYF.

About this clonotype itself: Its ends do not fully match the called genes, so a read error is possible. The chain has TRBV29-1 and TRBJ2-7; no definite D call. The germline V gene encodes CDR1 SQVTM and CDR2 ANQGSEA. The CDR3 length is 12 residues. For the CDR3, the DNA is TGCAACGTTGAAGATCGCAGCTACGAGCAGTACTTC. Encoded protein: CNVEDRSYEQYF.

This clonotype was counted ten times or more. The J gene is TRBJ1-2, the V gene TRBV15, with TRBD1 identical over 7 bases. The CDR3 loop spans 15 amino acids. Germline-derived CDR1 and CDR2 are LNHNV and YYDKDF (reference sequence). V gave up 0 bases and J gave up 5 bases; unmatched junction bases: 6. As DNA, the CDR3 is TGTGCCACCAGCAGAGATAGGACAGGAGGATATGGCTACACCTTC. Its protein is CATSRDRTGGYGYTF.